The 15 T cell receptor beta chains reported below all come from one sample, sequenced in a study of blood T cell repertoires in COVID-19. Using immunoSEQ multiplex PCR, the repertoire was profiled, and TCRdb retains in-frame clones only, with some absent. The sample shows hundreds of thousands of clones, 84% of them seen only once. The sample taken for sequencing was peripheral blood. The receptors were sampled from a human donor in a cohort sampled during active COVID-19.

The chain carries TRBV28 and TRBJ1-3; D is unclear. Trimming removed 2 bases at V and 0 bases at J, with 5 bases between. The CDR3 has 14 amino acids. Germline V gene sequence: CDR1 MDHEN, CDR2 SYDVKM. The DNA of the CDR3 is TGTGCCAGCAGTTTAGCAGGCTCTGGAAACACCATATATTTT. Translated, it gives CASSLAGSGNTIYF.

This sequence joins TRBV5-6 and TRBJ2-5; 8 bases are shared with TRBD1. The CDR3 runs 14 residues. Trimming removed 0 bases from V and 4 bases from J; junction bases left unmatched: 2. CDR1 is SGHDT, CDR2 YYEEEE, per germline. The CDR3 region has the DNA TGTGCCAGCAGCTTGGCGGACAGGGTAGAGACCCAGTACTTC. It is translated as CASSLADRVETQYF.

CDR3 nucleotide sequence: TGCGCCAGCAGCCAAGGCGAGACCTACGAGCAGTACTTC. Residues: CASSQGETYEQYF. The chain couples TRBV4-1 to TRBJ2-7; D is undetermined. Germline CDR1 is MGHRA and CDR2 is YSYEKL. Trimming left V 1 base short and J 2 bases short, with 6 bases between. The CDR3 is 13 residues long.

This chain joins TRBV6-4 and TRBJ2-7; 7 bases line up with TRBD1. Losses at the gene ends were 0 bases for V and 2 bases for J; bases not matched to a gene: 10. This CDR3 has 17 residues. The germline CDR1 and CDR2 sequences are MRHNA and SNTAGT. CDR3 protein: CASSDSIVTGWAYEQYF. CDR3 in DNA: TGTGCCAGCAGTGACTCGATAGTGACAGGGTGGGCCTACGAGCAGTACTTC.

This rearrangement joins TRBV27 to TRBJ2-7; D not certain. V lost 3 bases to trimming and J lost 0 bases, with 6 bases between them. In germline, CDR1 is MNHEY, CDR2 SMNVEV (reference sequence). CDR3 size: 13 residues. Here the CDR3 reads CASSFDNSYEQYF. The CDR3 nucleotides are TGTGCCAGCAGTTTCGACAACTCCTACGAGCAGTACTTC.

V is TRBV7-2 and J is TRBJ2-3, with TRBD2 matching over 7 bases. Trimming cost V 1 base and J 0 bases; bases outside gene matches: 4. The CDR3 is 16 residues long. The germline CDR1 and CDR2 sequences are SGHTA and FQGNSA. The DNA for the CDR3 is TGTGCCAGCAGCTTAGTTGGAGCGGGGAGCACAGATACGCAGTATTTT. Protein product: CASSLVGAGSTDTQYF.

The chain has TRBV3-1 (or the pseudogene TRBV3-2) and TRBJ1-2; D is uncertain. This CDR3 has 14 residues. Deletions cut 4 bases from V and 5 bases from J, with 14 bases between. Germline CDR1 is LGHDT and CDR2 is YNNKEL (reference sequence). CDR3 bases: TGTGCCAGCAGCCTCGACTCTTTGAGGTATGGCTACACCTTC. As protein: CASSLDSLRYGYTF.

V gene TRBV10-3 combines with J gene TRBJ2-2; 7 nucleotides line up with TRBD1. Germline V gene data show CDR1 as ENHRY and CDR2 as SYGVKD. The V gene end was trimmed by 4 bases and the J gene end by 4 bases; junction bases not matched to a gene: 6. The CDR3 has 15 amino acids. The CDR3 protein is CAISVGTVTTGELFF. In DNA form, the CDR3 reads TGTGCCATCAGTGTAGGGACAGTAACCACCGGGGAGCTGTTTTTT.

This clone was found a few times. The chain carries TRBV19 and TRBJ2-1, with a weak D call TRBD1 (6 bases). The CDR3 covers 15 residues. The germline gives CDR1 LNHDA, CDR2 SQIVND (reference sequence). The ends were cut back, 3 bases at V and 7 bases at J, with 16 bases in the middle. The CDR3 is CASSIGQNGWNEQFF. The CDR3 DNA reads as TGTGCCAGTAGTATCGGACAGAACGGTTGGAATGAGCAGTTCTTC.

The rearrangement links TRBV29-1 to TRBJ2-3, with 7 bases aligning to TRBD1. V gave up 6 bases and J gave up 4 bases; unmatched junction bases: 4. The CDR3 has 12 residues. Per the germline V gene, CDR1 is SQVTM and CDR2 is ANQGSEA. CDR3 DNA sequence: TGCAGCGTGGCAGGGGGTTCAGATACGCAGTATTTT. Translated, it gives CSVAGGSDTQYF.

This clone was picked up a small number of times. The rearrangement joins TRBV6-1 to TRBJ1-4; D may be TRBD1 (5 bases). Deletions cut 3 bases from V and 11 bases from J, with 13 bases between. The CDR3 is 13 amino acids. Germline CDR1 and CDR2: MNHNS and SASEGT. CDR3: CASSDGQGVKLFF. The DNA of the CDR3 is TGTGCCAGCAGTGATGGGCAGGGCGTCAAACTGTTTTTT.

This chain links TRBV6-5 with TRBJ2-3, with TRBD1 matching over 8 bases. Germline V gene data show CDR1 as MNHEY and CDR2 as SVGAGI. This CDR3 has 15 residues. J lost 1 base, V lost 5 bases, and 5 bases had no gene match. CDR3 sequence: CASSRQGLGTDTQYF. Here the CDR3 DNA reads TGTGCCAGCAGTAGACAGGGGTTGGGCACAGATACGCAGTATTTT.

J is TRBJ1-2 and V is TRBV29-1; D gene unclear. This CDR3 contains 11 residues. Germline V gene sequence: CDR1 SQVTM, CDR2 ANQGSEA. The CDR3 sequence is CSTTENVDYTF. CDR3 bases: TGCAGTACAACAGAGAATGTAGACTACACCTTC.

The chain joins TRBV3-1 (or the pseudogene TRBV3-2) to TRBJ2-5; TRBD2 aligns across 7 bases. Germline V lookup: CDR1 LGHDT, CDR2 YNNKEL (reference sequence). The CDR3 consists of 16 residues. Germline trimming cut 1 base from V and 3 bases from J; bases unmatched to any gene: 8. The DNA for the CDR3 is TGTGCCAGCAGCCAAGGGGACGCGGGGGTCAAAGAGACCCAGTACTTC. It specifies CASSQGDAGVKETQYF.

The CDR3 coding sequence is TGTGCCACCAGCAGACATAGCGGGGGGCCCACAGATACGCAGTATTTT. This gives the protein CATSRHSGGPTDTQYF. The rearrangement joins TRBV15 to TRBJ2-3, with 10 bases that match TRBD2. The germline V gene encodes CDR1 LNHNV and CDR2 YYDKDF (reference sequence). With V trimmed by 2 bases and J by 2 bases, 4 bases remained unmatched. CDR3 size: 16 residues.